The TCR beta chain under discussion was sequenced for a study of early T cells in non-severe SARS-CoV-2 infection. Study summary: RNA in bulk from unsorted whole blood was sequenced, and chains were unpaired.

As part of library construction, unique molecular identifiers were attached to individual cDNA molecules. TCRdb re-called the 5' RACE reads through MiXCR, storing one row per CDR3 protein. Of some 40,000 distinct CDR3 sequences in the sample, 10% to 15% were seen once. This clonotype showed up many times. Antigen specificity is unknown. This CDR3 contains 13 residues. The germline V gene has CDR1 SQVTM and CDR2 ANQGSEA. The junction had 3 bases not matched to a gene; V was cut back by 2 bases and J by 4 bases. Findings and caveats of the study: VDJdb matches were skewed toward anti-spike CD8 T cell responses.

The rearrangement uses TRBV29-1 and TRBJ2-3; TRBD1 aligns across 7 bases. This TCR was recovered from an adult who was a healthcare worker with PCR-confirmed SARS-CoV-2 infection or an uninfected control (not recorded which). The sample taken for sequencing was whole blood. The CDR3 reads CSVEMGTADTQYF. Here the CDR3 DNA reads TGCAGCGTTGAAATGGGGACAGCAGATACGCAGTATTTT.